This T cell receptor (beta chain) was recovered during a study of blood T cell repertoires in COVID-19. Background on the study: Spain, Italy and the United States supplied samples that represented acute and convalescent COVID-19.

Germline V gene lookup returns CDR1 SGHDN and CDR2 FVKESK. There are 13 residues in the CDR3. V was pared by 4 bases and J by 9 bases, with 15 bases between. Only in-frame clones appear in the TCRdb table, and some are missing; sequencing was by immunoSEQ multiplex PCR. The table records some 190,000 clones, approximately 92% of them present only once. All enrollees were about 18 to 89 years old and from around 25 US areas. Sequencing was done on a sample of PBMCs or T cells enriched from blood (not recorded which). This receptor was identified in a woman aged 40 to 50 with acute COVID-19. The J gene is TRBJ2-5, the V gene TRBV14; D perhaps matches TRBD1 (6 bases). Here the CDR3 reads CASSRSGKGAQYF. The CDR3 DNA reads TGTGCCAGCAGCCGATCAGGGAAGGGGGCCCAGTACTTC.